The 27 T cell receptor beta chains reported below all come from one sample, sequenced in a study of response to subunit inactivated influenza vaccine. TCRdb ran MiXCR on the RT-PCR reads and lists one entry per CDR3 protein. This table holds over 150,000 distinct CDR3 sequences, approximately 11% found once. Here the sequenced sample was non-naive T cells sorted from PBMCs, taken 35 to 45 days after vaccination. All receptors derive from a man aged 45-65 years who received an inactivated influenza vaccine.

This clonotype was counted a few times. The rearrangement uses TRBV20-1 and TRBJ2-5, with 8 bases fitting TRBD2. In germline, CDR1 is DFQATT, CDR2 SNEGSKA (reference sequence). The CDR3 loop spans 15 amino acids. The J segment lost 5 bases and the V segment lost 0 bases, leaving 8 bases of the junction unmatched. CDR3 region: CSARDPGLDGETQYF. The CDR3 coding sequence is TGCAGTGCTAGAGATCCGGGACTAGACGGGGAGACCCAGTACTTC.

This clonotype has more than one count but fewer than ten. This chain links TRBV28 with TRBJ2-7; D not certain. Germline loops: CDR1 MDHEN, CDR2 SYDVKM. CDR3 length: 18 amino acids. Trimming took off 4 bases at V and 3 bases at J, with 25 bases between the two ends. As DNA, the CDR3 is TGTGCCAGCAGTTCCCTATTAACCGGGCTAAGCTTAGACTACGAGCAGTACTTC. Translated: CASSSLLTGLSLDYEQYF.

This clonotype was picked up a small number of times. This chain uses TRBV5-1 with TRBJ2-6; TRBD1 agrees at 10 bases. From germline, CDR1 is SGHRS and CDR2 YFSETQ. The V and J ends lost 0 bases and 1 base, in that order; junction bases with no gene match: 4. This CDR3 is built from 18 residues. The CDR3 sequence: CASSLVTGGASGANVLTF. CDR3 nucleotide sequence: TGCGCCAGCAGCTTGGTGACAGGGGGCGCGTCTGGGGCCAACGTCCTGACTTTC.

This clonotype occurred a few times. The CDR3 DNA reads TGCAGTGCTCGACCACAGGGGAATTCACCCCTCCACTTT. Translated, it gives CSARPQGNSPLHF. V usage is TRBV20-1 and J usage is TRBJ1-6, with 7 positions matching TRBD1. V was pared by 5 bases and J by 7 bases, with 5 bases of the junction left unmatched. This CDR3 has 13 residues. Germline CDR1 reads DFQATT; CDR2 reads SNEGSKA (reference sequence).

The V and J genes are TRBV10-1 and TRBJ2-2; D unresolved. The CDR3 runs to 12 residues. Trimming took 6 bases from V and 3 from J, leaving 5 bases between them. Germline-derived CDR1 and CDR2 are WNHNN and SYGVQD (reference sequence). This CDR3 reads CASRRDTGELFF. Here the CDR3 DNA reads TGCGCCAGCAGACGGGACACCGGGGAGCTGTTTTTT.

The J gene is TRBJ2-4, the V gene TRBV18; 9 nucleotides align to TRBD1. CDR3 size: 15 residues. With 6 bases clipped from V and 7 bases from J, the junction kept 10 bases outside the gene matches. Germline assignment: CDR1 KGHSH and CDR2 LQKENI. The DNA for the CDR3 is TGTGCCAGCTCCCCGGACAGGGGCCCCTTGAACATTCAGTACTTC. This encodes CASSPDRGPLNIQYF.

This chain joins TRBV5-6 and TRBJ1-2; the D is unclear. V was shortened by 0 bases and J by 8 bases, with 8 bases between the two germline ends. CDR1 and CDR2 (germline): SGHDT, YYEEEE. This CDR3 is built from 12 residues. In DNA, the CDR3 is TGTGCCAGCAGCTTGGAGGCAGAGGGCTACACCTTC. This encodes CASSLEAEGYTF. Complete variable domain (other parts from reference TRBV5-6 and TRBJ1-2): DAGVTQSPTHLIKTRGQQVTLRCSPKSGHDTVSWYQQALGQGPQFIFQYYEEEERQRGNFPDRFSGHQFPNYSSELNVNALLLGDSALYLCASSLEAEGYTFGSGTRLTVV.

CDR3 region: CASSLNRPWGRGAETQYF. For the CDR3, the DNA is TGTGCCAGCAGCTTGAATAGACCTTGGGGCAGGGGGGCAGAGACCCAGTACTTC. This sequence joins TRBV7-8 and TRBJ2-5; D is possibly TRBD1 (7 bases). Per the germline V gene, CDR1 is SGHVS and CDR2 is FQNEAQ. Trimming left V 3 bases short and J 4 bases short, with 24 bases between. The CDR3 runs 18 residues.

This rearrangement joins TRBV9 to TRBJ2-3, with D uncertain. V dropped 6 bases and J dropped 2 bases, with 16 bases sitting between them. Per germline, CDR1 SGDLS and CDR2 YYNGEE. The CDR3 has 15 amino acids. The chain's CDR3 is CASTPRLADTDTQYF. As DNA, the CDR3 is TGTGCCAGCACCCCTCGCTTGGCGGACACAGATACGCAGTATTTT.

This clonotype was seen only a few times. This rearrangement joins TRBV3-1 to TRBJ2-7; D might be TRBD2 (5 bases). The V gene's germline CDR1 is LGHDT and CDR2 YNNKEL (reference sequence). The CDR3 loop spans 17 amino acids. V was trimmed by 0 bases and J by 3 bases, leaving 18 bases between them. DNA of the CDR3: TGTGCCAGCAGCCAAGATTCGGCGGAGGCCGTTGGCTACGAGCAGTACTTC. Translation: CASSQDSAEAVGYEQYF.

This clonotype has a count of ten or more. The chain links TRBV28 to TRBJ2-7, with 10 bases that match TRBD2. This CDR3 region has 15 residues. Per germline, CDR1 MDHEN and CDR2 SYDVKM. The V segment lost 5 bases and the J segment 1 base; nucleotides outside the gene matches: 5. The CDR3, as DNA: TGTGCCAGCAGTCCTAGCGGGAGAGGGTCCTACGAGCAGTACTTC. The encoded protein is CASSPSGRGSYEQYF. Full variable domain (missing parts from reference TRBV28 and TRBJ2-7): DVKVTQSSRYLVKRTGEKVFLECVQDMDHENMFWYRQDPGLGLRLIYFSYDVKMKEKGDIPEGYSVSREKKERFSLILESASTNQTSMYLCASSPSGRGSYEQYFGPGTRLTVT.

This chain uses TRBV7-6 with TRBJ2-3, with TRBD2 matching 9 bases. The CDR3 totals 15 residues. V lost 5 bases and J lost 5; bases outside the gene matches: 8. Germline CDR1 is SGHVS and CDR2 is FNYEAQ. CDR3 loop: CASSQPGLAVDTQYF. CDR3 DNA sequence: TGTGCCAGCAGCCAACCGGGACTAGCTGTAGATACGCAGTATTTT.

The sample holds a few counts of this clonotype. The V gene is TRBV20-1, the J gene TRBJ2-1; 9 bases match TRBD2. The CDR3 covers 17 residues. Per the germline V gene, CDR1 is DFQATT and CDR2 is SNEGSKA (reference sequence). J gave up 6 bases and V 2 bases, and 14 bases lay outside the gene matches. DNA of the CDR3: TGCAGTGCTAGACCTCGGAGGACAGCGGGAGGTCCCAATGAGCAGTTCTTC. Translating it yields CSARPRRTAGGPNEQFF.

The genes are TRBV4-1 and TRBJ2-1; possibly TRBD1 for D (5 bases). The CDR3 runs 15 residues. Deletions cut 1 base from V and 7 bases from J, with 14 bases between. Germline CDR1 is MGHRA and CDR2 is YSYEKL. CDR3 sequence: CASSQGGLIANEQFF. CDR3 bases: TGCGCCAGCAGCCAAGGGGGCCTCATCGCTAATGAGCAGTTCTTC.

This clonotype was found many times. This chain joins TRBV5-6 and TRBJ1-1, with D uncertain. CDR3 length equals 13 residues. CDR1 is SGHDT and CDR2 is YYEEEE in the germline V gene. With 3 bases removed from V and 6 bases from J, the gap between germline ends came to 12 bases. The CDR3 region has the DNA TGTGCCAGCAGCTCCGACTCCTTCCCTGAAGCTTTCTTT. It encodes CASSSDSFPEAFF.

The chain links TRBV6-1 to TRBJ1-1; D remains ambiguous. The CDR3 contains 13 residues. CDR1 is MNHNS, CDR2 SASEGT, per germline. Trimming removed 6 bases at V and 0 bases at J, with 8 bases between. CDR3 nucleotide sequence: TGTGCCAGCAGCAACGGCCTGAACACTGAAGCTTTCTTT. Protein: CASSNGLNTEAFF.

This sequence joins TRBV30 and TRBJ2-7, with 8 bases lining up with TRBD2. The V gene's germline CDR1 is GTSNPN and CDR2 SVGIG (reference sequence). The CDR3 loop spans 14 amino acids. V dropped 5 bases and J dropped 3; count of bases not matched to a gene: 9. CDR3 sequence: CAWGREGRYYEQYF. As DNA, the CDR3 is TGTGCCTGGGGACGGGAGGGACGCTACTACGAGCAGTACTTC.

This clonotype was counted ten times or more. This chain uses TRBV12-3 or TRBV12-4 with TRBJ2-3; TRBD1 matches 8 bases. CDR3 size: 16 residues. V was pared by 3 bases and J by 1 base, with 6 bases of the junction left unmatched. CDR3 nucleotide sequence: TGTGCCAGCAGTTTGGACAGGGCCGGTGGCACAGATACGCAGTATTTT. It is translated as CASSLDRAGGTDTQYF.

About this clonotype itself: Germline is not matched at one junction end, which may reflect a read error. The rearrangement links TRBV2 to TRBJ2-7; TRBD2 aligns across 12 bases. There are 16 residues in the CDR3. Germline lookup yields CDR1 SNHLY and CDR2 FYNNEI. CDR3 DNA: TGTGCCAGCTCACTAGCGGGAGGCACCTCTATCTACGTGCAGTACTTC. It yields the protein CASSLAGGTSIYVQYF. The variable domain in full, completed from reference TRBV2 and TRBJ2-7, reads EPEVTQTPSHQVTQMGQEVILRCVPISNHLYFYWYRQILGQKVEFLVSFYNNEISEKSEIFDDQFSVERPDGSNFTLKIRSTKLEDSAMYFCASSLAGGTSIYVQYFGPGTRLTVT.

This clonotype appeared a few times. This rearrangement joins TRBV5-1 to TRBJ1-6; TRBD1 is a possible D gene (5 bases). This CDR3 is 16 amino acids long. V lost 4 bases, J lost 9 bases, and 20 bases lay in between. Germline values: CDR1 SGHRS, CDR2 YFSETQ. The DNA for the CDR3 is TGCGCCAGCAGCCCGCAGGGTGGCGACAAGGGTTCACCCCTCCACTTT. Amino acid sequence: CASSPQGGDKGSPLHF.

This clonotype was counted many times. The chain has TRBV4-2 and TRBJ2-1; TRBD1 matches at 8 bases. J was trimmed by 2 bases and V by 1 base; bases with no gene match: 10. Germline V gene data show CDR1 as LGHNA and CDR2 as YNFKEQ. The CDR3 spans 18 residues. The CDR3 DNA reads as TGTGCCAGCAGCCAAGTGATAGTCGAGACAGGGGCCTACAATGAGCAGTTCTTC. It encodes CASSQVIVETGAYNEQFF.

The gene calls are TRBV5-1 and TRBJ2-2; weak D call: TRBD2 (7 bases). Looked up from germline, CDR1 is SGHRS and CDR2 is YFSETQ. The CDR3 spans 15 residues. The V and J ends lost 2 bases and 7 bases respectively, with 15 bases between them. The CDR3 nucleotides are TGCGCCAGCAGCTTAACGGGGGGCCTAGACGGGGAGCTGTTTTTT. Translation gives CASSLTGGLDGELFF.

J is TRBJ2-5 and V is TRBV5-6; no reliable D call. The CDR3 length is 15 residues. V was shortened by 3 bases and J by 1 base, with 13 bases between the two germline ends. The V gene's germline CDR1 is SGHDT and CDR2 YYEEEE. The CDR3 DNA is TGTGCCAGCAGCTCCCAGCCACGACCCCAAGAGACCCAGTACTTC. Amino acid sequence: CASSSQPRPQETQYF. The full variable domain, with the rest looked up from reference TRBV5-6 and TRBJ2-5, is DAGVTQSPTHLIKTRGQQVTLRCSPKSGHDTVSWYQQALGQGPQFIFQYYEEEERQRGNFPDRFSGHQFPNYSSELNVNALLLGDSALYLCASSSQPRPQETQYFGPGTRLLVL.

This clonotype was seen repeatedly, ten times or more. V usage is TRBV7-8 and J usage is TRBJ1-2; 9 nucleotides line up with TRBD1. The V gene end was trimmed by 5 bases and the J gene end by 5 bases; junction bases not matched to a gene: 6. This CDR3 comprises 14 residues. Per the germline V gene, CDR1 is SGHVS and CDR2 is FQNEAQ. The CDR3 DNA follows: TGTGCCAGCAGCCAAACCGGGACAGGGTATGGCTACACCTTC. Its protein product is CASSQTGTGYGYTF.

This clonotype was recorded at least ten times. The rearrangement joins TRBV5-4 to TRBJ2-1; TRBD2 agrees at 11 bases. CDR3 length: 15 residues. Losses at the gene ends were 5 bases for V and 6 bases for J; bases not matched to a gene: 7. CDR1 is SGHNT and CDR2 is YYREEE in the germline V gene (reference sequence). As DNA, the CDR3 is TGTGCCAGCAGTCCCGGGACTAGCGGTGCCAATGAGCAGTTCTTC. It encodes CASSPGTSGANEQFF.

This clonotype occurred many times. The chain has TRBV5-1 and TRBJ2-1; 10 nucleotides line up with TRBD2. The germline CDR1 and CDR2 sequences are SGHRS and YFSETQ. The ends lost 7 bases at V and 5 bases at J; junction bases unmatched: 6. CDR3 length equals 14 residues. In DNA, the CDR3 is TGCGCCAGCTCAGGGACTAGCGTCCACAATGAGCAGTTCTTC. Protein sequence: CASSGTSVHNEQFF.

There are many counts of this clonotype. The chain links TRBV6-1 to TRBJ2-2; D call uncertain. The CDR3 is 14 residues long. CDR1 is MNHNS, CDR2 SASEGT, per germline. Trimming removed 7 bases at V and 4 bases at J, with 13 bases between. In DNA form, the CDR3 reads TGTGCCAGCATAGAGGCTGGTCTCACCGGGGAGCTGTTTTTT. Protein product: CASIEAGLTGELFF.